This T cell receptor (beta chain) was captured by sequencing in a study of cytomegalovirus exposure and HLA in healthy donors. Study-level results: Exclusion applied to some V segments, including TRBV6-2 and TRBV6-3, as they were indistinguishable. TCR beta V- and J-gene trimming was later associated with a missense DCLRE1C variant.

Notes on this clone: What it binds is not known.

Participants comprised healthy donors of bone marrow. V gave up 3 bases and J gave up 0 bases, with 12 bases separating them. The CDR3 contains 16 residues. The germline gives CDR1 MNHNS, CDR2 SASEGT. PCR amplification relied on 60 Vbeta primers (plus 13 Jbeta primers). This table comes from immunoSEQ multiplex PCR, and its TCRdb copy is limited to in-frame clones, with some not included. The sample includes 86,000 or so clones, more than 75% of them seen just once. The sequencing input was PBMCs. The chain carries TRBV6-1 and TRBJ2-1, with D possibly being TRBD1 (5 bases). This receptor was taken from a woman aged 35 to 49 in good health and CMV-seropositive. This CDR3 reads CASSDRADSSYNEQFF. In DNA form, the CDR3 reads TGTGCCAGCAGTGACCGGGCAGACAGCTCCTACAATGAGCAGTTCTTC.